This TCR beta chain was recovered during a study of cytomegalovirus exposure and HLA in healthy donors. Study-level information: As released early, the data held about 85 million unique TCRs from HLA-typed donors. Study-wide points: Analysis was carried out at a later point, and it linked a missense DCLRE1C variant to TCR beta V- and J-gene trimming.

Losses at the gene ends were 4 bases for V and 2 bases for J; bases not matched to a gene: 6. CDR3 size: 16 residues. CDR1 and CDR2 (germline): LGHNA, YNFKEQ. The PCR had 60 Vbeta and 13 Jbeta primers. Profiled with immunoSEQ multiplex PCR; TCRdb holds only in-frame clones, not every one. The data hold 110,000 to 150,000 clones, with 70% to 80% observed a single time. Note on this clone: Its specificity is not known.

The chain carries TRBV4-2 and TRBJ2-7, with 12 nucleotides matching TRBD2. Sequencing was carried out using PBMCs. The TCR comes from a woman aged 55-69 years in good health and CMV-seropositive. The CDR3 loop reads CASSRTSGRPPYEQYF. DNA of the CDR3: TGTGCCAGCAGCCGAACTAGCGGGAGGCCCCCCTACGAGCAGTACTTC.